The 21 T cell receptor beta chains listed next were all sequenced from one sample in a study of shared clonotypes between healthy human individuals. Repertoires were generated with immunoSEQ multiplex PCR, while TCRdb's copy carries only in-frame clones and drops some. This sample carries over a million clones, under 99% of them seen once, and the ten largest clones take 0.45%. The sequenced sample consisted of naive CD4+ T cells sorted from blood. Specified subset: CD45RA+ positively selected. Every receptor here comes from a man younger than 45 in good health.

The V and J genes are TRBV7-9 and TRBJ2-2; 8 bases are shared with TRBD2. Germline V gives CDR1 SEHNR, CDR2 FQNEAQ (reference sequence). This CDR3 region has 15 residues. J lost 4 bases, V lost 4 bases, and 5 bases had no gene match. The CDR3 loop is CASSSGGVRTGELFF. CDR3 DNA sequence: TGTGCCAGCAGCTCCGGGGGGGTCCGCACCGGGGAGCTGTTTTTT.

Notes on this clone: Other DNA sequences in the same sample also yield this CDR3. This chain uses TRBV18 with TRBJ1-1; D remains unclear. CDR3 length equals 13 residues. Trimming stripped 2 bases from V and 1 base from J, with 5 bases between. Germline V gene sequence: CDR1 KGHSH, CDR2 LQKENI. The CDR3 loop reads CASSPTGNTEAFF. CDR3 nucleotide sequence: TGTGCCAGCTCACCAACGGGGAACACTGAAGCTTTCTTT.

The chain's CDR3 is CASSLALLATNTGELFF. The DNA of the CDR3 is TGCGCCAGCAGCCTCGCCTTACTAGCGACGAACACCGGGGAGCTGTTTTTT. The rearrangement uses TRBV5-1 and TRBJ2-2; 7 bases fit TRBD2. Trimming removed 4 bases from V and 0 bases from J; junction bases left unmatched: 9. This CDR3 contains 17 residues. CDR1 and CDR2 from the germline V gene are SGHRS and YFSETQ.

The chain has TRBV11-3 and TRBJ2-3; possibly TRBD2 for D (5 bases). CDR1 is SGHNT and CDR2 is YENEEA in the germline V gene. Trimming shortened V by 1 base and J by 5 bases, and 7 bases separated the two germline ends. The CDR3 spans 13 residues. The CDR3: CASSLVLGDTQYF. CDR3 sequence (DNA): TGTGCCAGCAGCTTAGTACTAGGAGATACGCAGTATTTT.

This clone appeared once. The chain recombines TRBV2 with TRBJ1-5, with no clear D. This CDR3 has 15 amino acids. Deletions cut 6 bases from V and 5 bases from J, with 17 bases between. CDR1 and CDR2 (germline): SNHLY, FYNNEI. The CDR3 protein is CASRPGPGWYQPQHF. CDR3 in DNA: TGTGCCAGCAGGCCGGGCCCCGGCTGGTATCAGCCCCAGCATTTT.

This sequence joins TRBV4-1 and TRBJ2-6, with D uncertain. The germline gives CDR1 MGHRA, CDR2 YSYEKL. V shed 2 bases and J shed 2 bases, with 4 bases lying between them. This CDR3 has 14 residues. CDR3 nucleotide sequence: TGCGCCAGCAGCCAACTTACTGGGGCCAACGTCCTGACTTTC. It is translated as CASSQLTGANVLTF.

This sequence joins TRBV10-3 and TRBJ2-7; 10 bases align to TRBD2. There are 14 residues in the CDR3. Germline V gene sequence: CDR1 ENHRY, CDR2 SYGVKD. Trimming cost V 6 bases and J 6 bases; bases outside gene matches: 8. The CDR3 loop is CAIRGGLASGEQYF. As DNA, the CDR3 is TGTGCCATCAGAGGGGGACTAGCGTCAGGCGAGCAGTACTTC.

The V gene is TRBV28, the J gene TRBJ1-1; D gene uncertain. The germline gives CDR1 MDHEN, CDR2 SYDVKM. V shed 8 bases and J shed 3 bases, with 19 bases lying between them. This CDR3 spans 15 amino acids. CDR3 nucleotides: TGTGCCAGCGTTTTCGACTCCATTCCCGACACTGAAGCTTTCTTT. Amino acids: CASVFDSIPDTEAFF.

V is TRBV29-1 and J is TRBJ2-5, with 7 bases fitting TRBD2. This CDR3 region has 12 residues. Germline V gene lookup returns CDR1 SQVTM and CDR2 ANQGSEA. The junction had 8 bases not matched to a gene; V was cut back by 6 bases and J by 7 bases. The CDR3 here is CSVWGGVGTQYF. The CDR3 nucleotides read TGCAGCGTCTGGGGGGGAGTGGGGACCCAGTACTTC.

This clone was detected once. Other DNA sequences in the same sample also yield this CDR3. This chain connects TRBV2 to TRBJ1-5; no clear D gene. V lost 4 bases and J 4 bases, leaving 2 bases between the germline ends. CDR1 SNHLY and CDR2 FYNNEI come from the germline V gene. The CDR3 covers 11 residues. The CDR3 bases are TGTGCCAGCAGTGTGAATCAGCCCCAGCATTTT. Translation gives CASSVNQPQHF.

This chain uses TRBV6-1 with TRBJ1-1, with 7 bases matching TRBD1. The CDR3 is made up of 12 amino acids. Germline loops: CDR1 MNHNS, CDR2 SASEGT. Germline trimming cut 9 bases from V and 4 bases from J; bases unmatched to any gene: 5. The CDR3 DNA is TGTGCCAGTCACAGGGGATTCACTGAAGCTTTCTTT. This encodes CASHRGFTEAFF.

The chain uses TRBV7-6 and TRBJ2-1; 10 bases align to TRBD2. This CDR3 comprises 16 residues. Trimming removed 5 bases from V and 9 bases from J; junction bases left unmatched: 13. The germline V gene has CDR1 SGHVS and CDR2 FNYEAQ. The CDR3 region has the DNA TGTGCCAGCAGCCCCCTCACTAGCGGGATGTTTGGTGAGCAGTTCTTC. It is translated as CASSPLTSGMFGEQFF.

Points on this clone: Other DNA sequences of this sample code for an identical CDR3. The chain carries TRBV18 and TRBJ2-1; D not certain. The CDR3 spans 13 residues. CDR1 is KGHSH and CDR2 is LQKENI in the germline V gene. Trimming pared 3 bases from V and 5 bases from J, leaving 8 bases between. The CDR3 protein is CASSPAGDNEQFF. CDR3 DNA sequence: TGTGCCAGCTCACCTGCAGGAGACAATGAGCAGTTCTTC. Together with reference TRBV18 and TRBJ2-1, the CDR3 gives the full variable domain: NAGVMQNPRHLVRRRGQEARLRCSPMKGHSHVYWYRQLPEEGLKFMVYLQKENIIDESGMPKERFSAEFPKEGPSILRIQQVVRGDSAAYFCASSPAGDNEQFFGPGTRLTVL.

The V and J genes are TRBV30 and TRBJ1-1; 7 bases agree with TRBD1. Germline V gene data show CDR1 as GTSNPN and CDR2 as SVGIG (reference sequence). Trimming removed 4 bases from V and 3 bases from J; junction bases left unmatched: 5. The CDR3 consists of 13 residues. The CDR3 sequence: CAWTGGRDTEAFF. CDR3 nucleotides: TGTGCCTGGACAGGGGGTAGGGACACTGAAGCTTTCTTT.

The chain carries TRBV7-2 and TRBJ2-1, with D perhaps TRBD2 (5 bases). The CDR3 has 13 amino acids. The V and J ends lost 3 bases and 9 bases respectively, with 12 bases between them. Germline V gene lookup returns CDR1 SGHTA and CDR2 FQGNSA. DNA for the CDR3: TGTGCCAGCAGCTTGGGAGTGAGCGGTGAGCAGTTCTTC. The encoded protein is CASSLGVSGEQFF.

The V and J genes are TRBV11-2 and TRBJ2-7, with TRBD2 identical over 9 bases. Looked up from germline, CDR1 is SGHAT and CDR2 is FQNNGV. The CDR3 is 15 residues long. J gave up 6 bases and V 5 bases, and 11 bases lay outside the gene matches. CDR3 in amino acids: CASSPLVGGRGEQYF. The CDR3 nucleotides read TGTGCCAGCAGCCCGCTTGTTGGCGGGAGGGGCGAGCAGTACTTC.

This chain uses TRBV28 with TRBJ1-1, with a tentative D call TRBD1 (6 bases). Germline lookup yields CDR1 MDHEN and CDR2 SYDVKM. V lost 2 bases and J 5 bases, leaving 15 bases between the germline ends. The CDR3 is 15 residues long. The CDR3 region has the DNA TGTGCCAGCAGTTTACCCCTTCGGGGGCATACTGAAGCTTTCTTT. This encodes CASSLPLRGHTEAFF.

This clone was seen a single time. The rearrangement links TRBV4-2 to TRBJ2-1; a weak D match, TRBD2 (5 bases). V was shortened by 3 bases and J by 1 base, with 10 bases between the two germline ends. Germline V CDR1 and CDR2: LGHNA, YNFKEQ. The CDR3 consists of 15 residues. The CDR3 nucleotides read TGTGCCAGCAGCCAGACTATGCATTCCTACAATGAGCAGTTCTTC. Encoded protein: CASSQTMHSYNEQFF.

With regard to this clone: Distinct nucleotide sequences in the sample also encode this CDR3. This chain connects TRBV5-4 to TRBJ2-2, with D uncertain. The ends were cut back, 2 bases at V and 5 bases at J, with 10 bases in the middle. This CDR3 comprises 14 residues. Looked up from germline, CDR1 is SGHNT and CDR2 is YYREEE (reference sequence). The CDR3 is CASSLSGNTGELFF. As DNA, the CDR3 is TGTGCCAGCAGCTTAAGTGGAAATACCGGGGAGCTGTTTTTT.

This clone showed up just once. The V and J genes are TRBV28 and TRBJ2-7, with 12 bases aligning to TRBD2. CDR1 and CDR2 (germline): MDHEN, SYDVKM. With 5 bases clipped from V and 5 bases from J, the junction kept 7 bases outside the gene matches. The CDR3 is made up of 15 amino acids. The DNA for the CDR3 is TGTGCCAGCAGTACCCCCGGACTAGCGGGAAACGAGCAGTACTTC. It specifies CASSTPGLAGNEQYF.

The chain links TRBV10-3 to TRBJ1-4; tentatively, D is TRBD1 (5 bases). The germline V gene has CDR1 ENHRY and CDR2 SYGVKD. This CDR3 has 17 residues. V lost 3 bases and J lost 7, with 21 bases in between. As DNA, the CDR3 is TGTGCCATCAGTGATAAAACCCGAGGGGAAAGATCTGAAAAACTGTTTTTT. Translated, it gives CAISDKTRGERSEKLFF.